This entry lists 11 T cell receptor beta chains sequenced from one sample in a study of blood T cell repertoires in COVID-19. This table comes from immunoSEQ multiplex PCR, and its TCRdb copy is limited to in-frame clones, with some not included. The repertoire holds about 190,000 clones, around 86% seen once, with 7.5% to 10% in the top ten. The sample taken for sequencing was PBMCs or T cells enriched from blood (not recorded which). Every receptor here comes from a woman aged 25 to 45 who had recovered from COVID-19.

This chain links TRBV2 with TRBJ2-3, with D perhaps matching TRBD2 (5 bases). Germline V gives CDR1 SNHLY, CDR2 FYNNEI. Deletions cut 3 bases from V and 0 bases from J, with 13 bases between. The CDR3 has 16 amino acids. The CDR3 reads CASSERVASSTDTQYF. CDR3 DNA: TGTGCCAGCAGTGAGAGGGTAGCATCTAGCACAGATACGCAGTATTTT. Supplemented by reference TRBV2 and TRBJ2-3, the full variable domain reads EPEVTQTPSHQVTQMGQEVILRCVPISNHLYFYWYRQILGQKVEFLVSFYNNEISEKSEIFDDQFSVERPDGSNFTLKIRSTKLEDSAMYFCASSERVASSTDTQYFGPGTRLTVL.

This chain joins TRBV3-1 (or the pseudogene TRBV3-2) and TRBJ1-1, with 9 nucleotides matching TRBD1. Germline assignment: CDR1 LGHDT and CDR2 YNNKEL (reference sequence). V lost 0 bases to trimming and J lost 1 base; unmatched junction nucleotides: 21. The CDR3 has 22 amino acids. Here the CDR3 reads CASSQDEDGTGSIMSANTEAFF. The CDR3 coding sequence is TGTGCCAGCAGCCAAGATGAAGACGGGACAGGGAGTATTATGTCGGCGAACACTGAAGCTTTCTTT.

The V and J genes are TRBV5-4 and TRBJ1-3; TRBD1 is a possible D gene (5 bases). This CDR3 has 17 residues. Germline CDR1 is SGHNT and CDR2 is YYREEE (reference sequence). Trimming stripped 4 bases from V and 0 bases from J, with 17 bases between. The CDR3 region has the DNA TGTGCCAGCAGCAACCCTCGCGGGGGGAGCTCTGGAAACACCATATATTTT. This codes for CASSNPRGGSSGNTIYF.

This clone was seen once. V usage is TRBV7-8 and J usage is TRBJ2-7; D might be TRBD2 (6 bases). Germline V CDR1 and CDR2: SGHVS, FQNEAQ. V was clipped by 4 bases and J by 3 bases, with 13 bases between them. CDR3 length: 14 amino acids. The CDR3 nucleotides are TGTGCCAGCAGCTCCCGGGAGTACGACTACGAGCAGTACTTC. Amino acids: CASSSREYDYEQYF.

The CDR3: CASSLLPSSYEQYF. DNA for the CDR3: TGTGCCAGCAGCCTACTCCCGAGCTCCTACGAGCAGTACTTC. V gene TRBV11-2 combines with J gene TRBJ2-7; no clear D. The germline V gene encodes CDR1 SGHAT and CDR2 FQNNGV. The CDR3 loop spans 14 amino acids. The V and J ends lost 5 bases and 0 bases respectively, with 11 bases between them.

This chain uses TRBV19 with TRBJ1-1, with D uncertain. The CDR3 extends over 13 amino acids. The germline V and J ends were trimmed by 4 bases and 2 bases, with 8 bases remaining between them. In germline, CDR1 is LNHDA, CDR2 SQIVND (reference sequence). CDR3 in amino acids: CASSTRRNTEAFF. In DNA form, the CDR3 reads TGTGCCAGTAGTACCCGGAGAAACACTGAAGCTTTCTTT. Full variable domain (remainder filled in from reference TRBV19 and TRBJ1-1): DGGITQSPKYLFRKEGQNVTLSCEQNLNHDAMYWYRQDPGQGLRLIYYSQIVNDFQKGDIAEGYSVSREKKESFPLTVTSAQKNPTAFYLCASSTRRNTEAFFGQGTRLTVV.

This chain links TRBV2 with TRBJ2-7, with TRBD1 matching 10 bases. CDR3 length: 14 residues. The trim removed 3 bases at V and 6 bases at J, leaving 5 bases unmatched. Germline CDR1 reads SNHLY; CDR2 reads FYNNEI. The CDR3 bases are TGTGCCAGCAGTGATCGGGACAGGGGTCGCGAGCAGTACTTC. This encodes CASSDRDRGREQYF.

This chain uses TRBV29-1 with TRBJ1-2; D uncertain. The CDR3 length is 12 residues. Trimming stripped 7 bases from V and 1 base from J, with 10 bases between. Germline assignment: CDR1 SQVTM and CDR2 ANQGSEA. CDR3 DNA sequence: TGCAGCGCAAGCGGATTTAACTATGGCTACACCTTC. Translation: CSASGFNYGYTF.

In its sample, this clone was seen a few times. This rearrangement joins TRBV5-4 to TRBJ2-2; TRBD2 might be the D (5 bases). The CDR3 runs to 16 residues. Germline-derived CDR1 and CDR2 are SGHNT and YYREEE (reference sequence). Between the trimmed V and J ends, which lost 2 bases and 5 bases, there was a span of 16 bases. The DNA for the CDR3 is TGTGCCAGCAGCTTTCGGGGATCCGCCCAAACCGGGGAGCTGTTTTTT. Residues: CASSFRGSAQTGELFF.

Here the CDR3 reads CSVGNGAQETQYF. The CDR3 coding sequence is TGCAGCGTTGGGAACGGAGCCCAAGAGACCCAGTACTTC. This chain uses TRBV29-1 with TRBJ2-5, with D unclear. CDR3 length equals 13 residues. Trimming shortened V by 4 bases and J by 1 base, and 10 bases separated the two germline ends. The V gene's germline CDR1 is SQVTM and CDR2 ANQGSEA.

The chain links TRBV10-3 to TRBJ2-1; 15 bases align to TRBD2. The CDR3 is 19 residues long. The V gene's germline CDR1 is ENHRY and CDR2 SYGVKD. J gave up 10 bases and V 4 bases, and 17 bases lay outside the gene matches. Here the CDR3 reads CAISVGLAGGPRNFGEQFF. DNA of the CDR3: TGTGCCATCAGTGTAGGACTAGCGGGAGGGCCACGGAATTTTGGGGAGCAGTTCTTC.